This T cell receptor beta chain originates from a study of shared clonotypes between healthy human individuals. Study information: Per-donor plates numbered three CD4 naive, three CD4 memory, two CD8 naive and one CD8 memory.

In its sample, this clone was seen a few times. Tens of thousands of T cell genomes, or around 200 ng DNA, went into the sorted-subset replicate PCRs. Profiling relied on immunoSEQ multiplex PCR, and the TCRdb table lists in-frame clones only, not all of them. The repertoire holds some 1,100,000 clones, with 78% as singletons. The CDR3 loop spans 14 amino acids. The V gene's germline CDR1 is MDHEN and CDR2 SYDVKM. V lost 6 bases to trimming and J lost 0 bases, with 10 bases between them. CD4+ cells underwent separation, giving CD45RA+ naive and CD45RA-negative memory subsets. What was sequenced was memory CD4+ T cells from PBMCs. Subset indicated: CD45RA-negative fraction. V is TRBV28 and J is TRBJ2-3; tentative D call: TRBD2 (6 bases). The receptor was derived from a man younger than 35 in good health. Some clones in this sample may be carry-over from other donors' samples. CDR3 nucleotide sequence: TGTGCCAGCAGCTGGGGGGTTAGCACAGATACGCAGTATTTT. This encodes CASSWGVSTDTQYF.